The sequence of this T cell receptor beta chain was determined in a study of CD8+CD57+ T cells in acquired aplastic anemia. Study summary: CD4+ and CD8+ cells, once sorted, gave DNA averaging approximately 3.4 ug.

There are many counts of this clonotype. An expansion of CD8+CD57+ cells by flow cytometry had been shown in patients chosen for sequencing. Among the patients, all had severe acquired aplastic anemia. Genomic DNA, the template, was used for profiling of the TCR beta VDJ and CDR3. TCRdb ran MiXCR on the reads and lists one entry per CDR3 protein. Among some 180,000 distinct CDR3 sequences listed, roughly 50% were seen once. Sequencing used sorted CD4+, CD8+, or CD8+CD57+ T cells (not recorded which) from PBMCs. The TCR comes from a human donor with aplastic anemia.

For the CDR3, the DNA is TGTGCCAGCATTAAAGACACAGATACGCAGTATTTT. Translated, it gives CASIKDTDTQYF. The chain couples TRBV7-9 to TRBJ2-3; D is undetermined. Between the trimmed V and J ends, which lost 7 bases and 2 bases, there was a span of 7 bases. CDR3 length: 12 residues. CDR1 is SEHNR, CDR2 FQNEAQ, per germline (reference sequence). Combining the CDR3 with reference TRBV7-9 and TRBJ2-3 gives the whole variable domain DTGVSQNPRHKITKRGQNVTFRCDPISEHNRLYWYRQTLGQGPEFLTYFQNEAQLEKSRLLSDRFSAERPKGSFSTLEIQRTEQGDSAMYLCASIKDTDTQYFGPGTRLTVL.